The 27 T cell receptor beta chains below come from one sample, sequenced in a study of T cells in localized non-small cell lung cancer. Repertoires were generated with immunoSEQ multiplex PCR, while TCRdb's copy carries only in-frame clones and drops some. The table lists 30,000 or so clones, 92% of them singletons. The specimen was peripheral blood, collected before any cancer treatment. These receptors were collected from a female donor older than 55 with stage I lung adenocarcinoma.

This chain connects TRBV7-2 to TRBJ1-2; perhaps TRBD1 as D (5 bases). The CDR3 length is 14 residues. The germline V gene has CDR1 SGHTA and CDR2 FQGNSA. The V end lost 1 base, the J end lost 7 bases, and 13 bases lay between the germline ends. In DNA, the CDR3 is TGTGCCAGCAGCTTAGAAGCAAGGAGGGGTGGCTACACCTTC. Translation gives CASSLEARRGGYTF.

The V and J genes are TRBV29-1 and TRBJ2-1; 10 bases line up with TRBD2. CDR3 length: 13 residues. CDR1 SQVTM and CDR2 ANQGSEA come from the germline V gene. As DNA, the CDR3 is TGCACCACGGAGCGGGGGGGTTACAATGAGCAGTTCTTC. Its translation: CTTERGGYNEQFF.

The chain carries TRBV29-1 and TRBJ2-1; D call uncertain. CDR3 length: 8 residues. Germline CDR1 reads SQVTM; CDR2 reads ANQGSEA. The V gene lost 7 bases and the J gene lost 8 bases, with 3 bases spanning the gap. The CDR3 DNA reads as TGCAGCGGGGATGAGCAGTTCTTC. It is translated as CSGDEQFF.

The gene calls are TRBV6-1 and TRBJ1-1, with a possible D match to TRBD1 (5 bases). The CDR3 spans 14 residues. Deletions cut 4 bases from V and 4 bases from J, with 13 bases between. Germline assignment: CDR1 MNHNS and CDR2 SASEGT. The CDR3 region is CASSGQGRLTEAFF. CDR3 DNA: TGTGCCAGCAGTGGTCAGGGCCGTCTCACTGAAGCTTTCTTT.

The CDR3 region is CAWKGQKDEKLFF. The DNA for the CDR3 is TGTGCCTGGAAGGGACAGAAAGATGAAAAACTGTTTTTT. This chain connects TRBV30 to TRBJ1-4; TRBD1 aligns across 7 bases. Looked up from germline, CDR1 is GTSNPN and CDR2 is SVGIG (reference sequence). CDR3 size: 13 residues. V lost 4 bases, J lost 6 bases, and 5 bases stayed unmatched.

This chain links TRBV6-6 with TRBJ2-1; TRBD1 or TRBD2 may be the D gene (6 bases each). Germline V CDR1 and CDR2: MNHNY, SVGAGI (reference sequence). V lost 6 bases, J lost 8 bases, and 11 bases lay in between. The CDR3 has 12 amino acids. The CDR3 nucleotides read TGTGCCAGCAGACAGGGAGGTCATGAGCAGTTCTTC. This translates into CASRQGGHEQFF.

The genes are TRBV7-8 and TRBJ2-7; TRBD2 agrees at 9 bases. CDR3 length: 20 residues. With 2 bases clipped from V and 3 bases from J, the junction kept 20 bases outside the gene matches. The germline V gene has CDR1 SGHVS and CDR2 FQNEAQ. CDR3 residues: CASSLFPLSGGGVRNYEQYF. The CDR3 DNA reads as TGTGCCAGCAGCTTATTCCCCCTTAGTGGCGGGGGGGTGAGAAACTACGAGCAGTACTTC.

The gene calls are TRBV19 and TRBJ1-2; TRBD1 matches at 8 bases. V was clipped by 5 bases and J by 4 bases; unmatched bases: 15. Germline V gives CDR1 LNHDA, CDR2 SQIVND (reference sequence). The CDR3 length is 17 residues. The CDR3 spells CASSHRPPGTGIYGYTF. The CDR3, as DNA: TGTGCCAGTAGTCACCGCCCCCCCGGGACAGGCATCTATGGCTACACCTTC. Full variable domain (outside the CDR3, taken from reference TRBV19 and TRBJ1-2): DGGITQSPKYLFRKEGQNVTLSCEQNLNHDAMYWYRQDPGQGLRLIYYSQIVNDFQKGDIAEGYSVSREKKESFPLTVTSAQKNPTAFYLCASSHRPPGTGIYGYTFGSGTRLTVV.

The CDR3 reads CAWSVGRRAGDTIYF. DNA of the CDR3: TGTGCCTGGAGTGTAGGCCGCAGGGCGGGTGACACCATATATTTT. The chain has TRBV30 and TRBJ1-3, with D tentatively TRBD1 (5 bases). The CDR3 consists of 15 residues. The germline CDR1 and CDR2 sequences are GTSNPN and SVGIG (reference sequence). Trimming took 0 bases from V and 8 from J, leaving 17 bases between them.

This chain connects TRBV7-9 to TRBJ2-7; perhaps TRBD1 as D (6 bases). Germline V CDR1 and CDR2: SEHNR, FQNEAQ (reference sequence). V lost 1 base to trimming and J lost 5 bases, with 18 bases between them. The CDR3 extends over 16 amino acids. CDR3 region: CASSLVGEGGSDEQYF. The CDR3 nucleotides are TGTGCCAGCAGCTTAGTGGGGGAAGGGGGTTCGGACGAGCAGTACTTC.

The chain recombines TRBV6-5 with TRBJ1-6; D remains unclear. Germline CDR1 is MNHEY and CDR2 is SVGAGI. CDR3 length: 15 residues. V dropped 2 bases and J dropped 7 bases, with 12 bases sitting between them. CDR3 protein: CASSYLAGENSPLHF. The CDR3 region has the DNA TGTGCCAGCAGTTACCTAGCGGGAGAGAATTCACCCCTCCACTTT.

The chain carries TRBV7-3 and TRBJ1-5, with 7 bases that match TRBD1. Germline V gene lookup returns CDR1 SGHTA and CDR2 FQGTGA. The CDR3 contains 15 residues. Trimming at V came to 6 bases and at J to 0 bases, leaving 5 bases not matched to a gene. CDR3 DNA sequence: TGTGCCAGCAGACCGGGACAGAATAGCAATCAGCCCCAGCATTTT. Translated, it gives CASRPGQNSNQPQHF.

The chain recombines TRBV29-1 with TRBJ2-2, with TRBD2 matching over 7 bases. Trimming removed 7 bases from V and 7 bases from J; junction bases left unmatched: 3. The CDR3 runs 11 residues. Germline-derived CDR1 and CDR2 are SQVTM and ANQGSEA. The CDR3 DNA reads TGCAGCGCGGGGGGAAGCGGGGAGCTGTTTTTT. Amino acids: CSAGGSGELFF.

V and J are TRBV28 and TRBJ1-1; D may be TRBD1 (5 bases). The germline V gene has CDR1 MDHEN and CDR2 SYDVKM. V lost 2 bases, J lost 5 bases, and 9 bases lay in between. The CDR3 spans 13 residues. The CDR3 loop reads CASSLGKGTEAFF. CDR3 in DNA: TGTGCCAGCAGTTTAGGCAAGGGGACTGAAGCTTTCTTT.

Only a few counts were recorded for this clone. The rearrangement joins TRBV5-1 to TRBJ1-1; D is undetermined. This CDR3 region has 13 residues. The V gene lost 7 bases and the J gene lost 0 bases, with 10 bases spanning the gap. Per germline, CDR1 SGHRS and CDR2 YFSETQ. CDR3 coding DNA: TGCGCCAGCGGTTGGGGAATGAACACTGAAGCTTTCTTT. This gives the protein CASGWGMNTEAFF.

The CDR3 coding sequence is TGTGCCAGCAGCCAATTCAGGAACACTGAAGCTTTCTTT. Translation gives CASSQFRNTEAFF. The rearrangement uses TRBV5-4 and TRBJ1-1; D is undetermined. V shed 4 bases and J shed 1 base, with 8 bases lying between them. The CDR3 consists of 13 residues. In germline, CDR1 is SGHNT, CDR2 YYREEE (reference sequence).

DNA of the CDR3: TGTGCCAGCAGCGTTCAAAGCCTCTCCTACGAGCAGTACTTC. Translating gives CASSVQSLSYEQYF. The chain employs TRBV9 and TRBJ2-7; the D is unclear. This CDR3 contains 14 residues. V shed 2 bases and J shed 0 bases, with 9 bases lying between them. Germline CDR1 and CDR2: SGDLS and YYNGEE.

V usage is TRBV25-1 and J usage is TRBJ1-2; 7 nucleotides match TRBD1. Losses at the gene ends were 4 bases for V and 5 bases for J; bases not matched to a gene: 7. This CDR3 comprises 14 residues. Looked up from germline, CDR1 is MGHDK and CDR2 is SYGVNS. The CDR3 region has the DNA TGTGCCAGCAGTGGGGTCACAGGGGTTTATGGCTACACCTTC. Amino acids: CASSGVTGVYGYTF.

The V gene is TRBV4-3, the J gene TRBJ2-1, with 8 bases lining up with TRBD1. Trimming cost V 1 base and J 8 bases; bases outside gene matches: 13. Germline V gene lookup returns CDR1 LGHNA and CDR2 YSLEER. The CDR3 consists of 17 residues. CDR3 coding DNA: TGCGCCAGCAGCCAAGGGCCCTTCACAGGGGGGAGGCATGAGCAGTTCTTC. Protein sequence: CASSQGPFTGGRHEQFF.

V usage is TRBV2 and J usage is TRBJ2-5; 9 bases match TRBD2. CDR3 length: 13 amino acids. With 6 bases clipped from V and 9 bases from J, the junction kept 8 bases outside the gene matches. The germline V gene encodes CDR1 SNHLY and CDR2 FYNNEI. The CDR3 protein is CASRTSGGGAQYF. CDR3 sequence (DNA): TGTGCCAGCAGGACTAGCGGTGGTGGGGCCCAGTACTTC.

The chain carries TRBV4-1 and TRBJ1-2; no firm D call. V lost 0 bases to trimming and J lost 3 bases, with 11 bases between them. Germline CDR1 reads MGHRA; CDR2 reads YSYEKL. This CDR3 region has 15 residues. The CDR3 DNA sequence: TGCGCCAGCAGCCAAGATCAGGCGGGTTACTATGGCTACACCTTC. Residues: CASSQDQAGYYGYTF.

The V and J genes are TRBV29-1 and TRBJ1-1; a possible D gene is TRBD1 (5 bases). The V end was cut by 1 base, the J end by 2 bases, with 14 bases between. CDR1 SQVTM and CDR2 ANQGSEA come from the germline V gene. The CDR3 consists of 15 residues. CDR3 protein: CSVEVSRQSNTEAFF. The CDR3 nucleotides read TGCAGCGTTGAAGTTTCTCGACAGAGTAACACTGAAGCTTTCTTT.

The J gene is TRBJ1-2, the V gene TRBV18; 7 positions match TRBD1. The germline CDR1 and CDR2 sequences are KGHSH and LQKENI. V gave up 2 bases and J gave up 6 bases; unmatched junction bases: 3. This CDR3 is built from 13 residues. The CDR3 DNA reads TGTGCCAGCTCACCAGACAGGGTGAATGGCTACACCTTC. This codes for CASSPDRVNGYTF.

The chain recombines TRBV6-1 with TRBJ1-5; D may be TRBD1 (5 bases). Per the germline V gene, CDR1 is MNHNS and CDR2 is SASEGT. Trimming stripped 9 bases from V and 2 bases from J, with 17 bases between. The CDR3 totals 15 residues. CDR3 nucleotides: TGTGCCAGTACCTACAACGGGGGTGGCAATCAGCCCCAGCATTTT. It is translated as CASTYNGGGNQPQHF.

The chain is built from TRBV12-2 and TRBJ2-1. TRBV12-2 is reported as a pseudogene. The CDR3 is 22 residues long. The CDR3 DNA follows: TGTGCAAGTCGACAGAAATCAGAGGTCTGTGGGGGTCCAGGAGAGGGCTACAATGAGCAGTTCTTC. Amino acids: CASRQKSEVCGGPGEGYNEQFF.

V and J are TRBV6-6 and TRBJ2-5; D unresolved. V was clipped by 4 bases and J by 5 bases, with 5 bases between them. Germline CDR1 is MNHNY and CDR2 is SVGAGI (reference sequence). The CDR3 is made up of 11 amino acids. The CDR3: CASSWVETQYF. CDR3 nucleotides: TGTGCCAGCAGTTGGGTGGAGACCCAGTACTTC.

This clone was seen a few times. The gene calls are TRBV29-1 and TRBJ1-1; D may be TRBD1 (5 bases). Germline CDR1 and CDR2: SQVTM and ANQGSEA. This CDR3 is 13 amino acids long. Between the trimmed V and J ends, which lost 4 bases and 7 bases, there was a span of 16 bases. Here the CDR3 DNA reads TGCAGCGTTGCGCGGGGCCCTTCAGGTGAAGCTTTCTTT. It specifies CSVARGPSGEAFF.